A single sample is the source of the 32 T cell receptor beta chains below, sequenced in a study of CD8 T cells in Susac syndrome. Random hexamers were used to reverse transcribe an amount of about 0.5 to 1 ug RNA. TCRdb independently ran MiXCR on the immunoSEQ multiplex PCR reads; one entry per CDR3 protein. The top ten clones hold about 0.14% of a sample with hundreds of thousands of distinct CDR3 sequences, about 95% of them seen once. Sequenced input: CD4+ T cells from PBMCs. These receptors all come from a human donor with Susac syndrome.

A word on this clonotype: One end of the junction does not line up with germline, which may come from a read error. The chain links TRBV19 to TRBJ1-2; D possibly corresponds to TRBD1 (6 bases). CDR3 length: 12 amino acids. Germline V gene lookup returns CDR1 LNHDA and CDR2 SQIVND (reference sequence). The CDR3 DNA follows: TGTGCCAGTTCACTAGGACAGTCCCCAGTCTCCTTC. Translation gives CASSLGQSPVSF.

The V gene is TRBV4-1, the J gene TRBJ1-3; D is unresolved. V was clipped by 2 bases and J by 2 bases, with 16 bases between them. CDR3 length equals 17 residues. The germline V gene encodes CDR1 MGHRA and CDR2 YSYEKL. The CDR3 DNA reads as TGCGCCAGCAGCCAAATGGGTTACAAACACCCTGGAAACACCATATATTTT. Protein product: CASSQMGYKHPGNTIYF.

The chain recombines TRBV7-2 with TRBJ2-3; 10 bases line up with TRBD1. The CDR3 extends over 16 amino acids. The germline gives CDR1 SGHTA, CDR2 FQGNSA. The V segment lost 4 bases and the J segment 3 bases; nucleotides outside the gene matches: 7. CDR3: CASSSRGQGWTDTQYF. For the CDR3, the DNA is TGTGCCAGCAGCTCCCGGGGACAGGGGTGGACAGATACGCAGTATTTT.

The chain links TRBV6-6 to TRBJ1-2; maybe TRBD1 (5 bases). The V gene's germline CDR1 is MNHNY and CDR2 SVGAGI (reference sequence). V lost 5 bases, J lost 9 bases, and 19 bases lay in between. The CDR3 consists of 14 residues. This CDR3 reads CASSIPRDRTSYTF. Here the CDR3 DNA reads TGTGCCAGCAGTATCCCCCGAGATAGGACAAGCTACACCTTC.

The chain has TRBV27 and TRBJ1-2; the match to TRBD1 covers 8 bases. V lost 5 bases to trimming and J lost 7 bases; unmatched junction nucleotides: 12. The germline V gene encodes CDR1 MNHEY and CDR2 SMNVEV (reference sequence). CDR3 length: 15 residues. CDR3 sequence: CASSTFFQGAVGYTF. The DNA of the CDR3 is TGTGCCAGCAGTACCTTCTTCCAGGGGGCGGTTGGCTACACCTTC.

The genes are TRBV20-1 and TRBJ2-7; 9 nucleotides match TRBD1. V shed 3 bases and J 3 bases; nucleotides not matched to a gene: 3. The germline CDR1 and CDR2 sequences are DFQATT and SNEGSKA (reference sequence). The length of the CDR3 is 13 residues. This CDR3 reads CSASSTGGYEQYF. In DNA form, the CDR3 reads TGCAGTGCTAGTTCGACAGGGGGCTACGAGCAGTACTTC.

The chain uses TRBV12-3 or TRBV12-4 and TRBJ2-1, with TRBD2 matching 10 bases. Unmatched junction bases numbered 8, after V lost 6 bases and J lost 9 bases. The CDR3 spans 14 residues. CDR3 nucleotides: TGTGCCAGCAGGACCGGGACTAGCGACGGTGAGCAGTTCTTC. This sequence encodes CASRTGTSDGEQFF.

The chain uses TRBV27 and TRBJ2-1; perhaps TRBD2 as D (6 bases). The CDR3 loop spans 14 amino acids. Between the trimmed V and J ends, which lost 7 bases and 7 bases, there was a span of 17 bases. Germline V gene lookup returns CDR1 MNHEY and CDR2 SMNVEV (reference sequence). The DNA for the CDR3 is TGTGCCAGCAACCATCGCGGGGCCGCGAATGAGCAGTTCTTC. The encoded protein is CASNHRGAANEQFF.

This chain uses TRBV4-2 with TRBJ1-6; tentatively, D is TRBD1 (5 bases). Trimming shortened V by 1 base and J by 3 bases, and 10 bases separated the two germline ends. The CDR3 consists of 16 residues. The germline V gene has CDR1 LGHNA and CDR2 YNFKEQ. CDR3 sequence reads: CASSQGRGVYNSPLHF. CDR3 nucleotides: TGTGCCAGCAGCCAAGGCCGAGGGGTCTATAATTCACCCCTCCACTTT.

This chain joins TRBV10-3 and TRBJ2-6, with 9 bases lining up with TRBD1. CDR3 length: 16 amino acids. The germline V gene has CDR1 ENHRY and CDR2 SYGVKD. V dropped 4 bases and J dropped 0; count of bases not matched to a gene: 1. CDR3 loop: CAISGDRASGANVLTF. The CDR3 coding sequence is TGTGCCATCAGTGGGGACAGGGCCTCTGGGGCCAACGTCCTGACTTTC.

This chain uses TRBV6-4 with TRBJ1-6; D not resolved. Trimming took off 2 bases at V and 6 bases at J, with 8 bases between the two ends. Germline V gives CDR1 MRHNA, CDR2 SNTAGT. The length of the CDR3 is 14 residues. CDR3 in amino acids: CASSDRSGNSPLHF. CDR3 coding DNA: TGTGCCAGCAGTGACAGGTCCGGTAATTCACCCCTCCACTTT.

The chain is built from TRBV30 and TRBJ1-5, with 9 bases that match TRBD1. Germline V gives CDR1 GTSNPN, CDR2 SVGIG (reference sequence). This CDR3 region has 16 residues. After removal of 2 bases from V and 1 base from J, the junction contained 6 bases not matched to a gene. This CDR3 reads CAWSPIGQGSNQPQHF. As DNA, the CDR3 is TGTGCCTGGAGTCCAATCGGACAGGGGAGCAATCAGCCCCAGCATTTT.

The V gene is TRBV30, the J gene TRBJ1-2; D is undetermined. The CDR3 sequence is 13 residues long. From germline, CDR1 is GTSNPN and CDR2 SVGIG (reference sequence). Trimming took 0 bases from V and 6 from J, leaving 11 bases between them. The CDR3 here is CAWSVSEGDGYTF. The CDR3 bases are TGTGCCTGGAGTGTATCGGAAGGTGATGGCTACACCTTC.

The chain has TRBV29-1 and TRBJ1-2; tentative D call: TRBD1 (6 bases). Germline V gene data show CDR1 as SQVTM and CDR2 as ANQGSEA. V lost 2 bases and J lost 8, with 15 bases in between. The CDR3 spans 13 residues. DNA for the CDR3: TGCAGCGTTGAACTAGGGGGAGGTTGGGGCTACACCTTC. This encodes CSVELGGGWGYTF.

V usage is TRBV5-6 and J usage is TRBJ1-4, with no clear D. Per the germline V gene, CDR1 is SGHDT and CDR2 is YYEEEE. CDR3 size: 13 residues. V was shortened by 3 bases and J by 6 bases, with 9 bases between the two germline ends. The DNA of the CDR3 is TGTGCCAGCAGCTCGATGACGGATGAAAAACTGTTTTTT. This gives the protein CASSSMTDEKLFF.

The rearrangement uses TRBV24-1 and TRBJ2-5; maybe TRBD2 (5 bases). Germline V gives CDR1 KGHDR, CDR2 SFDVKD. Trimming left V 4 bases short and J 5 bases short, with 10 bases between. CDR3 length: 13 amino acids. CDR3 in amino acids: CATSEGRGETQYF. CDR3 bases: TGTGCCACCAGTGAAGGGCGCGGGGAGACCCAGTACTTC.

The chain employs TRBV6-4 and TRBJ1-5; 7 nucleotides align to TRBD1. Per the germline V gene, CDR1 is MRHNA and CDR2 is SNTAGT. V dropped 4 bases and J dropped 1; count of bases not matched to a gene: 1. This CDR3 comprises 14 residues. CDR3 loop: CASSAGQSNQPQHF. In DNA form, the CDR3 reads TGTGCCAGCAGTGCGGGACAGAGCAATCAGCCCCAGCATTTT.

In nucleotides, the CDR3 is TGTGCCAGCAGCTTAGCGAGTGGGGGGCAGTCTAACTATGGCTACACCTTC. It specifies CASSLASGGQSNYGYTF. The chain joins TRBV7-2 to TRBJ1-2; a possible D gene is TRBD1 (6 bases). The CDR3 totals 17 residues. Germline CDR1 reads SGHTA; CDR2 reads FQGNSA. The V end was cut by 0 bases, the J end by 0 bases, with 14 bases between.

This clonotype has only one observation. J is TRBJ2-3 and V is TRBV10-3; 11 nucleotides align to TRBD2. CDR3 length: 14 amino acids. Germline V lookup: CDR1 ENHRY, CDR2 SYGVKD. V shed 7 bases and J 3 bases; nucleotides not matched to a gene: 3. The DNA for the CDR3 is TGTGCCATCATGACTAGCGGGGCGACAGATACGCAGTATTTT. Translating it yields CAIMTSGATDTQYF.

V gene TRBV30 combines with J gene TRBJ1-1, with D possibly TRBD1 on 6 matching bases. Trimming left V 5 bases short and J 9 bases short, with 16 bases between. Germline V gene data show CDR1 as GTSNPN and CDR2 as SVGIG (reference sequence). The CDR3 runs to 12 residues. The chain's CDR3 is CAWRIKGGQAFF. DNA of the CDR3: TGTGCCTGGCGGATCAAGGGGGGGCAAGCTTTCTTT.

V is TRBV29-1 and J is TRBJ2-6; 7 bases line up with TRBD1. Germline V gene lookup returns CDR1 SQVTM and CDR2 ANQGSEA. The CDR3 is made up of 15 amino acids. The trim removed 5 bases at V and 4 bases at J, leaving 8 bases unmatched. DNA of the CDR3: TGCAGCGTTCGCTTACAGGGGTTCGGGGCCAACGTCCTGACTTTC. Residues: CSVRLQGFGANVLTF.

The chain couples TRBV20-1 to TRBJ1-2; D is perhaps TRBD1 (5 bases). Germline-derived CDR1 and CDR2 are DFQATT and SNEGSKA (reference sequence). V dropped 6 bases and J dropped 6 bases, with 20 bases sitting between them. This CDR3 comprises 14 residues. In DNA, the CDR3 is TGCAGTGCCAGACGACCGGGGGGGAGCCATGGCTACACCTTC. Protein: CSARRPGGSHGYTF.

In its sample, this clonotype was seen once. The genes are TRBV3-1 and TRBJ1-2; the match to TRBD1 covers 8 bases. The CDR3 runs 18 residues. The V gene's germline CDR1 is LGHDT and CDR2 YNNKEL (reference sequence). V dropped 4 bases and J dropped 7; count of bases not matched to a gene: 20. The chain's CDR3 is CASSPGGTGASISGGYTF. Written as DNA, the CDR3 is TGTGCCAGCAGCCCGGGAGGGACAGGAGCAAGTATCTCTGGTGGCTACACCTTC.

The J gene is TRBJ1-1, the V gene TRBV18; TRBD1 might be the D (6 bases). V was trimmed by 2 bases and J by 2 bases, leaving 12 bases between them. The CDR3 loop spans 15 amino acids. Germline CDR1 and CDR2: KGHSH and LQKENI. The CDR3 DNA sequence: TGTGCCAGCTCACCAGATGGGACAAAAAACACTGAAGCTTTCTTT. This encodes CASSPDGTKNTEAFF.

This chain links TRBV6-2 or TRBV6-3 with TRBJ1-5; the match to TRBD1 covers 8 bases. The CDR3 is 17 residues long. In germline, CDR1 is MNHEY, CDR2 SVGEGT. V lost 2 bases and J lost 0; bases outside the gene matches: 6. The CDR3 protein is CASSYTETGDSNQPQHF. DNA of the CDR3: TGTGCCAGCAGTTACACTGAGACAGGGGATAGCAATCAGCCCCAGCATTTT.

This sequence joins TRBV7-2 and TRBJ1-2; TRBD1 is a possible D gene (6 bases). The CDR3 consists of 16 residues. The germline V and J ends were trimmed by 0 bases and 4 bases, with 15 bases remaining between them. Germline CDR1 SGHTA, CDR2 FQGNSA. The DNA for the CDR3 is TGTGCCAGCAGCTTAGCACCGGGACAAAGTACCTATGGCTACACCTTC. Its protein is CASSLAPGQSTYGYTF.

The chain joins TRBV19 to TRBJ1-1; D is possibly TRBD1 (6 bases). Looked up from germline, CDR1 is LNHDA and CDR2 is SQIVND (reference sequence). CDR3 length: 14 residues. Trimming took off 4 bases at V and 7 bases at J, with 16 bases between the two ends. The CDR3 region is CASSTRGTGLEAFF. The CDR3, as DNA: TGTGCCAGTAGTACAAGGGGAACAGGGCTTGAAGCTTTCTTT.

This chain uses TRBV6-5 with TRBJ1-4, with D possibly matching TRBD1 (6 bases). The V gene's germline CDR1 is MNHEY and CDR2 SVGAGI. V dropped 5 bases and J dropped 8 bases, with 15 bases sitting between them. CDR3 length: 14 residues. The CDR3 DNA follows: TGTGCCAGCAGTCGTTTTCGACAGGCCGAAAAACTGTTTTTT. Translation gives CASSRFRQAEKLFF.

The V gene is TRBV19, the J gene TRBJ1-2; 11 bases line up with TRBD1. This CDR3 is 14 amino acids long. From germline, CDR1 is LNHDA and CDR2 SQIVND (reference sequence). The J segment lost 3 bases and the V segment lost 6 bases, leaving 3 bases of the junction unmatched. The CDR3 loop is CASRRTGGDYGYTF. The CDR3 nucleotides read TGTGCCAGTAGGCGGACAGGGGGCGACTATGGCTACACCTTC.

The gene calls are TRBV27 and TRBJ2-4, with 7 bases lining up with TRBD2. The V gene end was trimmed by 7 bases and the J gene end by 9 bases; junction bases not matched to a gene: 9. This CDR3 region has 13 residues. Germline V lookup: CDR1 MNHEY, CDR2 SMNVEV (reference sequence). The DNA for the CDR3 is TGTGCCAGCACTTCGGGGGGAGTAAGCATTCAGTACTTC. It specifies CASTSGGVSIQYF.

The CDR3 region has the DNA TGTGCCAGCAGTCCGGTCGGCAATGAGCAGTTCTTC. This sequence encodes CASSPVGNEQFF. The J gene is TRBJ2-1, the V gene TRBV6-1, with D unresolved. This CDR3 has 12 residues. V lost 5 bases and J lost 6, with 8 bases in between. CDR1 and CDR2 from the germline V gene are MNHNS and SASEGT.

The V and J genes are TRBV7-3 and TRBJ2-3; TRBD2 matches 10 bases. This CDR3 has 17 amino acids. V gave up 6 bases and J gave up 0 bases; unmatched junction bases: 9. Per the germline V gene, CDR1 is SGHTA and CDR2 is FQGTGA. The CDR3 DNA follows: TGTGCCAGCAGATTAGCGGGGGGAATTACTAGCACAGATACGCAGTATTTT. This encodes CASRLAGGITSTDTQYF.